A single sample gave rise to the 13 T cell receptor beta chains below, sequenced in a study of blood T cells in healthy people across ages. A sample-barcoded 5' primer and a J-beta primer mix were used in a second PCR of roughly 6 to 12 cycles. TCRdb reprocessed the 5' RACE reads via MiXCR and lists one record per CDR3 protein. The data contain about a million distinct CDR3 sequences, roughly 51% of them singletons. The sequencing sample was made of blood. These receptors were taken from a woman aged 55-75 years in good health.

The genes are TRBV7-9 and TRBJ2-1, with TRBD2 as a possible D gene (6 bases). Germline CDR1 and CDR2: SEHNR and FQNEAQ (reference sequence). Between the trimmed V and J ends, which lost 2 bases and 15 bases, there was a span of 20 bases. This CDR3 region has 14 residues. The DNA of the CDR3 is TGTGCCAGCAGCTTAAACAAGGCGGGACCCGTTCCGTTCTTC. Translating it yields CASSLNKAGPVPFF.

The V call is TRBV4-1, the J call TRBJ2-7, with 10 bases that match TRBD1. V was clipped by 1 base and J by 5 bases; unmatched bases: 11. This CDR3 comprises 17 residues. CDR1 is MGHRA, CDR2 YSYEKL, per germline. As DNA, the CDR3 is TGCGCCAGCAGCCAAGTTCCCGGGACAGGGGTTTTAAACGAGCAGTACTTC. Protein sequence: CASSQVPGTGVLNEQYF.

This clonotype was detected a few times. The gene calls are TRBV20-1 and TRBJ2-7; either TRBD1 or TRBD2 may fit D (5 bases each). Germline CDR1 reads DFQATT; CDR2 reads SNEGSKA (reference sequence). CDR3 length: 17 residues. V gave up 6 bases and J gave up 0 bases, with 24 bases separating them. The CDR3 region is CSARPLAGPSSSYEQYF. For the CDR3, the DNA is TGCAGTGCCCGACCCCTAGCAGGGCCATCCTCCTCCTACGAGCAGTACTTC.

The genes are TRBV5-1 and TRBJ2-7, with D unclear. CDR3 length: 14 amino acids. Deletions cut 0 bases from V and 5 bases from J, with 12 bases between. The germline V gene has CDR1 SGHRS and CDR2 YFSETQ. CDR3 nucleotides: TGCGCCAGCAGCTTGGCCCAGTTGGCCAACGAGCAGTACTTC. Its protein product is CASSLAQLANEQYF.

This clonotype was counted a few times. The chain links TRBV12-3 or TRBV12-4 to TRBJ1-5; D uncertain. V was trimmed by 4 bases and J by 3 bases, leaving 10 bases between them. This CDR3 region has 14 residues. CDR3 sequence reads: CASSSDTDNQPQHF. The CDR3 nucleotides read TGTGCCAGCAGTTCCGACACTGACAATCAGCCCCAGCATTTT.

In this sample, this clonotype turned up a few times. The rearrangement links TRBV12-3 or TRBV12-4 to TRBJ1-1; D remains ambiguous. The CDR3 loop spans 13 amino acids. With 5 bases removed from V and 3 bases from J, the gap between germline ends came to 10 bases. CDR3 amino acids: CASSRQLDTEAFF. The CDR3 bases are TGTGCCAGCAGTCGCCAGCTAGACACTGAAGCTTTCTTT.

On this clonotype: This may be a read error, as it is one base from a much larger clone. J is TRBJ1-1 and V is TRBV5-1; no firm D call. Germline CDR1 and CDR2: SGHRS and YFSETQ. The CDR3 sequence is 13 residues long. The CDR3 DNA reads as TGCGTCAGCAGCCCTGTCTTGGACACTGAAGCTTTCTTT. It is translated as CVSSPVLDTEAFF.

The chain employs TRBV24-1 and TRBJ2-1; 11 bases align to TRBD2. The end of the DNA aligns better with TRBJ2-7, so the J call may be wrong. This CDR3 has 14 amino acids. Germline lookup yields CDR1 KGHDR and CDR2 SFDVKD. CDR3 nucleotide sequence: TGTGCCACCACCACTAGCGGGAGTAACAATGAGCAGTACTTC. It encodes CATTTSGSNNEQYF.

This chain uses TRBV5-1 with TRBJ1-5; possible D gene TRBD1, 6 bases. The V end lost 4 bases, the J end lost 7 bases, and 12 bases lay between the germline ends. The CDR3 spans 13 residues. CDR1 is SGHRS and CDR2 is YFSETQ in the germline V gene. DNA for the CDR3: TGCGCCAGCAGCACAAGGGGGGACCAGCCCCAGCATTTT. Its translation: CASSTRGDQPQHF.

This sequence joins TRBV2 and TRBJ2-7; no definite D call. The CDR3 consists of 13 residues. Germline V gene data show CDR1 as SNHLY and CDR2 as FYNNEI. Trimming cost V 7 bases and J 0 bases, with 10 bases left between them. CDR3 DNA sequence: TGTGCCAGCAACACACGGATCTCCTACGAGCAGTACTTC. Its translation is CASNTRISYEQYF. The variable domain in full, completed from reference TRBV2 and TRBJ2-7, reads EPEVTQTPSHQVTQMGQEVILRCVPISNHLYFYWYRQILGQKVEFLVSFYNNEISEKSEIFDDQFSVERPDGSNFTLKIRSTKLEDSAMYFCASNTRISYEQYFGPGTRLTVT.

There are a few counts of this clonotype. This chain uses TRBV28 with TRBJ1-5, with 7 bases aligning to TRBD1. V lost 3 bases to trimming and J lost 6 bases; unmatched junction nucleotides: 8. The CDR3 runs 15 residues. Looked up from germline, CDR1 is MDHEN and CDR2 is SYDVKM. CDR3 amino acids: CASSFRQGFFQPQHF. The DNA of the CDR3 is TGTGCCAGCAGTTTCCGACAGGGTTTTTTTCAGCCCCAGCATTTT.

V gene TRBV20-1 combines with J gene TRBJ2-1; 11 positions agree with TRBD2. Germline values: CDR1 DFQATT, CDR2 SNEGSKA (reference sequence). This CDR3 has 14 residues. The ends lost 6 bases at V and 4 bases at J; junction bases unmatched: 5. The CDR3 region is CSAETSGAYNEQFF. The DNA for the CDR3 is TGCAGTGCCGAGACTAGCGGGGCTTACAATGAGCAGTTCTTC.

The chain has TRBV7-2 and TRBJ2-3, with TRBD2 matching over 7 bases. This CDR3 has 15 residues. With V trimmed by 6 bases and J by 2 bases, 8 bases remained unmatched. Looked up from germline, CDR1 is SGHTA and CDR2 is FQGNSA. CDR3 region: CASSQDGRITDTQYF. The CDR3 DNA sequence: TGTGCCAGCAGTCAAGACGGGAGGATCACAGATACGCAGTATTTT.